Presented here are 21 T cell receptor beta chains from one specimen sequenced in a study of regulatory dendritic cells for organ transplantation. Only in-frame clones appear in the TCRdb table, and some are missing; sequencing was by immunoSEQ multiplex PCR. The profile covers roughly 27,000 clones, with approximately 77% appearing a single time and roughly 0.4% taken by the ten largest. The sequenced sample was naive CD8+ T cells from blood. The subset was: CD45RA+ naive T cells. All receptors derive from a human donor in good health.

This chain uses TRBV19 with TRBJ2-2, with D tentatively TRBD2 (6 bases). CDR1 is LNHDA and CDR2 is SQIVND in the germline V gene (reference sequence). Trimming removed 2 bases at V and 3 bases at J, with 13 bases between. This CDR3 comprises 16 residues. CDR3 sequence: CASSIFGSRYTGELFF. As DNA, the CDR3 is TGTGCCAGTAGTATATTCGGGAGTAGATACACCGGGGAGCTGTTTTTT.

The V and J genes are TRBV4-1 and TRBJ2-3; 12 nucleotides align to TRBD1. V was pared by 5 bases and J by 6 bases, with 6 bases of the junction left unmatched. Germline V gene data show CDR1 as MGHRA and CDR2 as YSYEKL. This CDR3 region has 15 residues. DNA of the CDR3: TGCGCCAGCAGCTTGGGGACAGGGGGCTTGGATACGCAGTATTTT. Its protein is CASSLGTGGLDTQYF.

The chain couples TRBV5-6 to TRBJ2-1; 9 positions agree with TRBD2. This CDR3 has 17 residues. J lost 6 bases, V lost 4 bases, and 14 bases had no gene match. The germline V gene has CDR1 SGHDT and CDR2 YYEEEE. The CDR3 sequence: CASSPFGGGGAGNEQFF. In DNA form, the CDR3 reads TGTGCCAGCAGCCCGTTCGGGGGCGGGGGGGCCGGCAATGAGCAGTTCTTC.

This clone was seen a few times. V and J are TRBV13 and TRBJ2-7; D is perhaps TRBD2 (5 bases). This CDR3 is 14 amino acids long. Germline V gives CDR1 PRHDT, CDR2 FYEKMQ (reference sequence). V gave up 0 bases and J gave up 6 bases, with 12 bases separating them. Here the CDR3 DNA reads TGTGCCAGCAGCTTAGGGGATAGGGAGCGCGAGCAGTACTTC. Its translation is CASSLGDREREQYF.

This clone has a handful of counts. The chain recombines TRBV7-9 with TRBJ1-4, with D perhaps TRBD1 (5 bases). CDR1 is SEHNR and CDR2 is FQNEAQ in the germline V gene (reference sequence). With 6 bases removed from V and 7 bases from J, the gap between germline ends came to 15 bases. CDR3 length: 14 amino acids. CDR3 protein: CASSPGGSREKLFF. The CDR3 DNA is TGTGCCAGCAGTCCGGGGGGGTCGCGTGAAAAACTGTTTTTT.

J is TRBJ2-5 and V is TRBV11-2; D gene unclear. Trimming took 5 bases from V and 5 from J, leaving 6 bases between them. Germline V lookup: CDR1 SGHAT, CDR2 FQNNGV. The CDR3 covers 11 residues. The CDR3 DNA sequence: TGTGCCAGCAGCCCCCGGGAGACCCAGTACTTC. It translates to CASSPRETQYF. The full variable domain, completed using reference TRBV11-2 and TRBJ2-5, is EAGVAQSPRYKIIEKRQSVAFWCNPISGHATLYWYQQILGQGPKLLIQFQNNGVVDDSQLPKDRFSAERLKGVDSTLKIQPAKLEDSAVYLCASSPRETQYFGPGTRLLVL.

This clone was seen a handful of times. The V and J genes are TRBV2 and TRBJ1-1; D is uncertain. Per germline, CDR1 SNHLY and CDR2 FYNNEI. The CDR3 has 15 residues. V lost 2 bases, J lost 5 bases, and 15 bases lay in between. Here the CDR3 reads CASSELVATRTEAFF. The CDR3 DNA follows: TGTGCCAGCAGTGAATTGGTTGCCACTAGGACTGAAGCTTTCTTT.

The chain employs TRBV25-1 and TRBJ1-2, with a possible D match to TRBD1 (5 bases). V was shortened by 5 bases and J by 3 bases, with 7 bases between the two germline ends. CDR3 size: 12 residues. Germline values: CDR1 MGHDK, CDR2 SYGVNS. CDR3 amino acids: CASSQGYYGYTF. The CDR3 DNA reads TGTGCCAGCAGTCAGGGATACTATGGCTACACCTTC.

V is TRBV7-6 and J is TRBJ2-7, with D possibly matching TRBD2 (7 bases). Germline V gene lookup returns CDR1 SGHVS and CDR2 FNYEAQ. The CDR3 is 15 residues long. V was clipped by 1 base and J by 6 bases, with 16 bases between them. For the CDR3, the DNA is TGTGCCAGCAGCTTAGAACTAGGGGGGGAGGGCGAGCAGTACTTC. It yields the protein CASSLELGGEGEQYF.

The chain carries TRBV7-9 and TRBJ1-1; perhaps TRBD1 as D (5 bases). The CDR3 has 11 amino acids. Trimming left V 3 bases short and J 11 bases short, with 10 bases between. CDR1 is SEHNR and CDR2 is FQNEAQ in the germline V gene (reference sequence). CDR3 residues: CASSLGLGAFF. DNA of the CDR3: TGTGCCAGCAGCTTGGGACTCGGGGCTTTCTTT.

The chain combines TRBV6-4 with TRBJ2-1, with 7 nucleotides matching TRBD2. Germline V CDR1 and CDR2: MRHNA, SNTAGT. V was clipped by 0 bases and J by 4 bases; unmatched bases: 3. The CDR3 has 15 residues. The chain's CDR3 is CASSDSLGGYNEQFF. CDR3 DNA: TGTGCCAGCAGTGACTCATTGGGGGGGTACAATGAGCAGTTCTTC.

The rearrangement links TRBV27 to TRBJ2-7, with 10 bases identical to TRBD1. The CDR3 has 14 amino acids. Germline CDR1 is MNHEY and CDR2 is SMNVEV (reference sequence). V lost 4 bases and J lost 5; bases outside the gene matches: 5. Here the CDR3 reads CASSSTGGPNEQYF. Written as DNA, the CDR3 is TGTGCCAGCAGTTCGACAGGGGGCCCAAACGAGCAGTACTTC.

This chain joins TRBV7-9 and TRBJ2-7, with a tentative D call TRBD2 (6 bases). V shed 4 bases and J shed 5 bases, with 15 bases lying between them. The CDR3 has 14 residues. The germline CDR1 and CDR2 sequences are SEHNR and FQNEAQ (reference sequence). This chain's CDR3 is CASSYVGGNDEQYF. CDR3 nucleotides: TGTGCCAGCAGCTATGTGGGGGGAAACGACGAGCAGTACTTC.

J is TRBJ2-7 and V is TRBV4-3; 15 bases map to TRBD2. The CDR3 spans 16 residues. J gave up 4 bases and V 4 bases, and 5 bases lay outside the gene matches. Germline V CDR1 and CDR2: LGHNA, YSLEER. CDR3 DNA: TGCGCCAGCAGCCCCGGGACTAGCGGGGGGCCGTACGAGCAGTACTTC. This encodes CASSPGTSGGPYEQYF.

This chain connects TRBV4-1 to TRBJ1-4, with TRBD1 matching over 7 bases. The CDR3 is 15 residues long. V lost 4 bases, J lost 4 bases, and 6 bases stayed unmatched. Per germline, CDR1 MGHRA and CDR2 YSYEKL. The CDR3 region is CASSPPTGSNEKLFF. The CDR3 bases are TGCGCCAGCAGCCCCCCGACAGGGAGTAATGAAAAACTGTTTTTT.

The V and J genes are TRBV19 and TRBJ2-6, with 7 bases aligning to TRBD2. The CDR3 totals 21 residues. From germline, CDR1 is LNHDA and CDR2 SQIVND (reference sequence). The V and J ends lost 4 bases and 3 bases, in that order; junction bases with no gene match: 21. The CDR3 reads CASSTPRRSGARRFGANVLTF. The CDR3 DNA follows: TGTGCCAGTAGTACGCCCCGCAGGAGCGGGGCTCGGCGGTTTGGGGCCAACGTCCTGACTTTC.

The chain employs TRBV4-1 and TRBJ2-1, with D perhaps TRBD2 (6 bases). Per germline, CDR1 MGHRA and CDR2 YSYEKL. Trimming took off 0 bases at V and 7 bases at J, with 10 bases between the two ends. The CDR3 loop spans 14 amino acids. The CDR3 here is CASSQDDGGNEQFF. For the CDR3, the DNA is TGCGCCAGCAGCCAAGATGACGGAGGGAATGAGCAGTTCTTC.

The genes are TRBV27 and TRBJ1-1; 9 positions match TRBD1. Germline V gene data show CDR1 as MNHEY and CDR2 as SMNVEV (reference sequence). This CDR3 contains 14 residues. With 4 bases clipped from V and 6 bases from J, the junction kept 6 bases outside the gene matches. Here the CDR3 DNA reads TGTGCCAGCAGTTCCGGGACAGGGATCGCTGAAGCTTTCTTT. Translating it yields CASSSGTGIAEAFF.

The chain has TRBV11-3 and TRBJ1-1; D is possibly TRBD1 (6 bases). The CDR3 runs to 13 residues. CDR1 and CDR2 from the germline V gene are SGHNT and YENEEA. V dropped 8 bases and J dropped 5 bases, with 15 bases sitting between them. CDR3 coding DNA: TGTGCCAGCGGGGACACCCCAAGGACTGAAGCTTTCTTT. Protein sequence: CASGDTPRTEAFF. The full variable domain, in which reference TRBV11-3 and TRBJ1-1 provide the parts outside the CDR3, is EAGVVQSPRYKIIEKKQPVAFWCNPISGHNTLYWYLQNLGQGPELLIRYENEEAVDDSQLPKDRFSAERLKGVDSTLKIQPAELGDSAVYLCASGDTPRTEAFFGQGTRLTVV.

V is TRBV6-4 and J is TRBJ2-3, with 7 bases fitting TRBD2. The CDR3 loop spans 15 amino acids. Germline V gene sequence: CDR1 MRHNA, CDR2 SNTAGT. V shed 7 bases, J shed 0 bases, and the junction held 7 bases outside the gene matches. CDR3 region: CASILGTTSTDTQYF. The CDR3 DNA follows: TGTGCCAGCATATTAGGGACTACTAGCACAGATACGCAGTATTTT.

The chain combines TRBV4-2 with TRBJ1-5; D is unclear. The CDR3 covers 14 residues. Trimming took 0 bases from V and 9 from J, leaving 12 bases between them. Germline CDR1 reads LGHNA; CDR2 reads YNFKEQ. In nucleotides, the CDR3 is TGTGCCAGCAGCCAAGATCGGGTCCTGGTGCCCCAGCATTTT. This codes for CASSQDRVLVPQHF.